This TCR beta chain was recorded in a study of cytomegalovirus exposure and HLA in healthy donors (dated by TCRdb to about 2017). In the study overall: According to an earlier analysis of a few hundred of the donors, 150 million to 200 million T cells yielded some 110 million unique TCR beta sequences and 250 to 350 Gb of sequence data. About 280 gigabases of sequencing data and about 92 million unique TCR sequences made up an early release that covered 640 HLA-typed donors. Of the 300 to 500 genotyped donors, 75% to 85% were placed in the genetic ancestry cluster associated with self-reported Caucasian donors. The study aimed to test whether signatures of past pathogen exposure could be identified by cataloging public T cell receptors. The study profiled the T cell repertoires of around 700 subjects by immunosequencing and related them to cytomegalovirus serostatus. In addition to the first cohort of 650 to 800 subjects, a separate validation cohort of 120 different subjects was used. To predict cytomegalovirus infection status, the study brought together high-throughput TCR immunosequencing, statistical association of individual TCRs with disease status, and machine learning. In a later analysis, previously published TCR beta repertoires from 500 to 750 donors were re-analyzed and high-resolution HLA genotyping was added so that TCR occurrence patterns could be studied. Rather than using new phenotypic data, the later analysis identified candidate immune exposures from TCR beta sequences and from how often those sequences occurred across donors. An earlier analysis of 450 to 750 of the donors used high-throughput TCR beta sequencing to judge whether each TCR beta V gene segment behaved as functional or pseudogenic. Donor age, sex, ethnicity and CMV serostatus were compiled together with the repertoire data. A later genetic analysis took genome-wide SNP genotypes for about three fifths of the 666 donors and used that subset as a discovery cohort. All discovery cohort repertoires had been generated on a single sequencing platform. Both class I and class II loci were covered by HLA typing, at four-digit resolution. Typing coverage differed by locus: A, B, C, DRB1 and DQB1 were typed in about 629-640 donors, DQA1 in 500 to 550, DPA1 in some 600, and DPB1 in just under 490. A handful of DR-DQ haplotypes were handled as single units for association and clustering because linkage in the cohort was strong. On average, about 200,000 unique TCR beta nucleotide sequences were sequenced per donor among 300 to 500 genotyped donors of the cohort, with roughly 20% of those sequences being non-productive. Findings and caveats that apply to the study as a whole: Correlated functional status among segregating V segments might reflect linkage disequilibrium, but an unknown experimental factor could not be ruled out. According to a later analysis, TCR association rates differed among HLA loci, with DRB1 alleles showing the most associated TCRs and HLA-C alleles showing the fewest. An earlier analysis of approximately 590 of the donors showed that most TCR beta V segments appeared in productive rearrangements either about 87% or about 30% of the time, which broadly matched IMGT annotations. In a later analysis, some 17,000 TCR beta sequences were associated with specific HLA alleles at a false discovery rate of 0.05. In the study, 150 to 200 TCR beta chains were listed as associated with cytomegalovirus. The presence/absence analyses assumed that sequencing depth was roughly uniform across donors, and that assumption may not be true. In a later analysis, several top co-occurrence clusters were reported to appear linked to parvovirus B19, influenza, CMV and Epstein-Barr virus. The classifier was reported to diagnose cytomegalovirus status with high specificity and sensitivity in both the original cohort and the validation cohort. According to a later genetic analysis, donors in an Asian-associated ancestry cluster had fewer N-insertions in productive TCRs than the roughly 670-donor mean. Most TCR sequences were seen in very few donors, while some public TCRs were found in many individuals. In a later analysis, HLA-associated TCR beta chains were found to be more clonally expanded and to have lower generation probabilities than equally common non-associated chains. In a later analysis, most CMV-associated TCR beta chains were found to appear HLA-restricted, with HLA associations seemingly driven largely by CMV exposure. This cohort had only TCR beta chains sequenced, and the lack of alpha or paired-chain data limited which features could be detected. A later genetic analysis associated a missense DCLRE1C variant with V-gene and J-gene trimming of TCR beta chains, and an independent cohort replicated the association. Strong co-occurrence of HLA alleles, especially DR and DQ, made assigning TCR associations to individual alleles difficult. Some IMGT-functional V segments, including TRBV6-2 and TRBV6-3, could not be distinguished by the 87-base-pair reads and were therefore excluded. A few of the identified cytomegalovirus-associated TCR beta chains were confirmed in vitro to be specific for cytomegalovirus antigens. A further reported finding was that TCR beta sequences accurately predicted the HLA-A and HLA-B alleles for most subjects in the first cohort. A cluster of highly shared sequence variants was judged likely to represent a technical artifact of the sequencing pipeline. The authors suggested that the approach could potentially be extended to other disease states and immunological phenotypes. Because some donors lacked HLA typing at each locus, the association tests relied only on the typed subset. Over 15 rarely observed V segments, including chromosome 9 orphons, were excluded from the earlier analysis of approximately 500 of the donors because counts were too low. For the cohort, immune exposure information was limited to CMV serostatus.

Libraries were made using the immunoSEQ multiplex PCR assay. For the multiplex PCR, a mixture combining 60 forward primers for TCR Vbeta segments and 13 reverse primers for TCR Jbeta segments was used. Amplification of the CDR3 region of rearranged TCR beta genes was performed with a multiplex PCR assay on genomic DNA. The amplified TCR beta libraries were sequenced on the Illumina HiSeq System as 87-base-pair reads. Per the authors' processing: In a later analysis, some 80 million unique TCR beta chains were counted across the approximately 640 repertoires, and approximately 11 million of these chains were shared by at least two donors. Raw reads were error-corrected and collapsed into unique sequences with a nearest-neighbor algorithm that merged closely related sequences to remove PCR and sequencing errors. To assign V, D and J gene segments, CDR3 sequences were aligned to IMGT reference sequences. For a sequence to be retained, at least a six-nucleotide match to both a V gene segment and a J gene segment was required. A rearrangement counted as productive if the CDR3 had no stop codons and remained in frame with V and J, and every other rearrangement counted as non-productive. CDR3 was defined according to IMGT convention as the region running from the second conserved V-encoded cysteine to the conserved J-encoded phenylalanine. The earlier analysis of about 620 of the donors excluded sequences that lacked an unambiguous match to a single V gene segment. An earlier analysis of 587 of the donors classified V segments as functional when productive rearrangements were above 56.7% and as segregating when the standard deviation between donors was above 5%. A statistical classification framework was developed to diagnose cytomegalovirus status using the catalog of TCR beta chain sequences. A later analysis assigned V and J genes by comparing TCR nucleotide sequences with IMGT/GENE-DB human TR gene sequences. A later analysis assigned CDR3 sequences and most-parsimonious VDJ recombination scenarios with the TCRdist pipeline. In a later analysis, each TCR beta chain was defined by its CDR3 amino acid sequence together with its V-gene family, and reads lacking a unique V-gene family were excluded. A later analysis removed 450 to 600 highly shared, low-generation-probability nucleotide sequences to deal with suspected cross-contamination and a sequencing artifact. A later analysis calculated a clonal expansion index for each public chain from normalized within-repertoire ranks of inferred template counts. In a later analysis, generation probabilities were computed with a VDJ recombination model fitted to out-of-frame rearrangements, and the resulting probabilities were checked against IGoR. A later analysis scored TCR-TCR, TCR-HLA and TCR-CMV co-occurrence with hypergeometric tests, applying a repertoire-size bias correction to TCR pairs. A later analysis estimated false discovery rates by permuting HLA or CMV assignments 20 times. In a later analysis, co-occurring TCRs were grouped with DBSCAN, and TCRdist sequence similarity was added when clustering was performed within HLA-allele-positive subsets. Repertoires with fewer than 30,000 or more than 120,000 public chains were left out of co-occurrence clustering, as were about five repertoires with anomalous nucleotide sharing. Drawn from immuneACCESS, this table holds only the in-frame rearrangements with V and J called that TCRdb kept. Clones are partly lost; checked studies trace under half to an unresolved V gene and leave the rest unexplained. Clonal size and the V and J genes are those of that table, whereas D and trimming came from the DNA. The sample table shows some 110,000 clones, and around 69% are seen once. The ten largest clones add up to about 16% of the sample.

In total, 666 healthy bone marrow donors made up the cohort. At the time of sampling, all cohort members were nominally healthy, though unrecorded immune exposures were likely present. The donor was CMV seropositive and was included in the group of 270 or so seropositive cohort members. Each donor provided a peripheral blood sample, and peripheral blood mononuclear cells were used for TCR beta sequencing. Genomic DNA extraction from the blood cell samples was performed with the Qiagen DNeasy Blood Extraction Kit. As concerns this clone: The antigen it binds to is not known. Base-call qualities are not available, and no considerably larger clone is one nucleotide away.

Germline trimming: 0 bases from V, 4 bases from J; junction bases outside gene matches: 6. The CDR3 spans 15 residues, from the cysteine through the phenylalanine. The DNA shown is the 45-base CDR3, in frame from base 1. Reading the germline V gene gives CDR1 SGDLS and CDR2 YYNGEE. The sequence came from a man aged 45-65 years in good health and CMV-seropositive. The sample consisted of PBMCs. The chain is made from TRBV9 and TRBJ1-2; 7 middle bases align to TRBD1. The DNA sequence is TGTGCCAGCAGCGTAGGACAGGGCGGTTTCTATGGCTACACCTTC. Protein translation: CASSVGQGGFYGYTF.